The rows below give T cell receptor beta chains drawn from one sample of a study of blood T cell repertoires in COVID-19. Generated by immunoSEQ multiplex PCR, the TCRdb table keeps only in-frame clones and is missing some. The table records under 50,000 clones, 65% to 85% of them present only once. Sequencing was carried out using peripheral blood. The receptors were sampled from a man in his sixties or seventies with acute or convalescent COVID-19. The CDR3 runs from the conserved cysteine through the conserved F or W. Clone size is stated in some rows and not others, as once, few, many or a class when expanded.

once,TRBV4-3,CASSVLLSRPGGEKLFF
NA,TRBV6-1,CASSEAHRGLGYTF
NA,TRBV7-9,CASSLVGGSGYTF
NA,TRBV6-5,CASSYVGETEAFF
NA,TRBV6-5,CASRGWGGEKLFF
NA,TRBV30,CACNSGAGANVLTF
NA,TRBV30,CALETGANYGYTF
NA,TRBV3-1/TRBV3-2,CASSQQARDRGSEQYF
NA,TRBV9,CASSVVSGANVLTF
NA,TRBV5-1,CASSRAGGREQYF
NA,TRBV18,CASSPRSRDTEAFF
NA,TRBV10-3,CATKEGLSGNTIYF
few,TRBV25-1,CASTLGTGELFF
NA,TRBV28,CAIRPPLGDNSPLHF
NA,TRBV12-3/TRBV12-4,CASSRNDKQPQHF
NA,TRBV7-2,CASSPLNRDSYEQYF
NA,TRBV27,CASSSYTGELFF
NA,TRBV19,CASSVNTGFGEKLFF
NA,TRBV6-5,CASKTGEVDTGELFF
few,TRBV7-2,CASSSLAGANEQFF
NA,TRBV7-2,CASSFLGTQYF
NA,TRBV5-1,CASSTGQVISYGYTF
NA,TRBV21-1,CASSKNRDREHEQYF
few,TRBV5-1,CASSLTSGAPNYGYTF
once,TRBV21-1,CASSKVGGLGGRGDYGYTF
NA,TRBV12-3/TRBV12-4,CASRTDINYGYTF
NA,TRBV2,CASSELRGGWNTEAFF
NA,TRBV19,CATRMREGWGDTQYF
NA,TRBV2,CASSRDLYEQYF
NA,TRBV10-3,CAIRAGTLNTGELFF
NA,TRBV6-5,CASSYPDRASNQPQHF
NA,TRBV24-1,CATSGLGARENTGELFF
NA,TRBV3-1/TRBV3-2,CASSQDLTTGNEKLFF
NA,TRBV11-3,CASGTGSGNTIYF
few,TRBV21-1,CASSKLWTVRNQPQHF
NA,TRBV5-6,CASSSPVTTFF
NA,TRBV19,CASSLGTGGHYEQYF
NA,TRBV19,CASSAQEGARGNIQYF
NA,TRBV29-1,CSHEREGTTF
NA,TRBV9,CASSSSPSTNSPLHF
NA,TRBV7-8,CASSLTPGGSGANVLTF
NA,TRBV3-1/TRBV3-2,CASSRGTGSQYGYTF
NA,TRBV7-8,CASSPGVGPQHF
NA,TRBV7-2,CASSLGLAGQETQYF